This TCR beta chain is from a study of somatic mutations in cytotoxic T cells in rheumatoid arthritis (dated 2017 in TCRdb). In terms of the full investigation: Right after diagnosis and prior to the start of any treatment, 30 ml EDTA of peripheral blood was drawn from patients. Some T-cell populations stained with V beta antibodies were sorted by flow on a FACSAria II or Sony SH800 to nearly 100% purity, with sorted V beta1+ cells additionally subjected to TCRB sequencing. Whether expanded CD8+ T-cell clones in untreated, newly diagnosed rheumatoid arthritis carry somatic mutations was the study question, and clonality was characterized with TCRB deep sequencing. TCRB deep sequencing covered about 60 patients with rheumatoid arthritis along with 15 to 20 healthy controls. Patient and control groups had essentially identical median ages. Overall results and qualifications from the work: An increase of CD8+ clonality with age was seen in patients (Spearman r ~ 0.49) but not in healthy controls. Rheumatoid arthritis patients and age-matched healthy controls did not significantly differ in CD8+ T-cell clonality. Several identical CD8+ TCRB sequences were found in both blood and synovial fluid, and in about an eighth of the roughly 60 patients the largest CD8+ clone exceeded 20% of CD8+ cells. The slight TRBV07 underrepresentation in patients was not adjusted for multiple comparisons. Viral specificity could not be ruled out by absence from virus-specific databases, and the antigen targets of the expanded CD8+ clones remained unknown.

About this clone: Its target antigen remains unknown. One base away there is no much larger clone; base qualities are not given.

CD4+ and CD8+ cells were isolated by positive magnetic bead selection on an AutoMACS, and purity was checked by flow cytometry. Clonal expansions were first screened by flow cytometry with a TCR V beta antibody panel, then characterized by TCRB deep sequencing of sorted CD8+ fractions. Ficoll-Paque PLUS density gradient separation was used to isolate peripheral blood mononuclear cells. DNA from CD4-enriched, CD8-enriched or PBMC samples was extracted using Nucleospin Tissue or Tissue XS kits and then quantified on a Qubit 2.0 fluorometer. CDR1 and CDR2 were assigned from the germline V gene (reference sequence) as GTSNPN and SVGIG. V loses 4 bases, J loses 2 bases, and the germline ends lie 21 bases apart. The CDR3 numbers 16 residues from cysteine through phenylalanine. The kept DNA is CDR3 alone, 48 bases in frame from the first base. Genomic DNA underwent TCRB CDR3 sequencing using the immunoSEQ assay. The paper's data handling went like this. Only a few patient CD8+ clones larger than 1% matched published virus-specific TCRB sequences when compared against them. The analyses included only productive TCRB rearrangements. A clone was defined by a unique TCRB CDR3 sequence, and clonality was computed as a productive clonality index based on Shannon entropy. To calculate repertoire overlap between two samples, the template counts of each clone were considered relative to each sample's total templates. V-gene usage measured by flow cytometry correlated with TCRB sequencing V-gene usage, with a Spearman r of around 0.62. In its TCRdb copy, this immuneACCESS table keeps in-frame sequences only and misses some clones. Where compared with another copy, unresolved V genes explain less than half of these, and the others have no known cause. V and J calls and clone size are as listed in that table; D and trimming were resolved from the DNA. This sample has about 20,000 clones in its table, and less than 85% of those were observed once. The leading ten clones occupy approximately 6.9% of the sample.

The sample consisted of CD8+ T cells sorted from blood. The chain uses TRBV30 and TRBJ2-7; a tentative D call is TRBD1 (5 bases match). This clonotype originated in a woman in her 40s with rheumatoid arthritis. The CDR3 in this case is CAWNPPRWTNTYEQYF. In nucleotides, the sequence is TGTGCCTGGAACCCTCCTCGGTGGACAAATACCTACGAGCAGTACTTC.